A selection of T cell receptor beta chains follows, all from one sample in a study of OX40 agonist ivuxolimab in advanced cancers. Produced via immunoSEQ multiplex PCR; TCRdb's table is partial and in-frame only. The sample holds over 50,000 clones, around four fifths seen once. The sample consisted of CD4+ or CD8+ T cells sorted from blood, taken in a trial of the OX40 agonist ivuxolimab. The receptor source for this set is an adult with an advanced solid tumor such as melanoma, head and neck, liver or kidney cancer. The CDR3 runs from the conserved cysteine through the conserved F or W.

V gene | CDR3 protein
TRBV13 | CASNLDRALDTEAFF
TRBV6-5 | CAISVRGPYNSPLHF
TRBV19 | CASSTQGAGETQYF
TRBV6-5 | CASRQGLTEQYF
TRBV6-5 | CASSFDRGQYGYTF
TRBV10-3 | CAIKGVAGTGGTGELFF
TRBV9 | CASSSRTGAYGYTF
TRBV5-1 | CASRGLGTLKNTDTQYF
TRBV6-1 | CASRQGVYEQYF
TRBV5-1 | CASSPFGGDNTGELFF
TRBV5-1 | CASSLGTGSTYGYTF
TRBV9 | CASSVKQTTDTQYF
TRBV28 | CASRDSLSTDTQYF